Below, 14 T cell receptor beta chains from the same sample are listed, as sequenced in a study of cytotoxic CD8 clonotypes in ibrutinib-treated CLL (dated by TCRdb to about 2021). Sample time point, as interpreted from the label and publication: 20 to 30 months on ibrutinib. Library method: the immunoSEQ multiplex PCR assay. The clones in this table, taken by TCRdb from immuneACCESS, are in-frame only. Not every clone is retained; where verified, under half of the shortfall comes from an unresolved V gene, and the cause of the rest is unknown. The sample records about 130,000 clones, approximately 81% of which are singletons. The ten most abundant clones make up 3% to 4% of the sample. The sample here was PBMCs, taken after 24 months of ibrutinib treatment. Receptor source: a human donor with chronic lymphocytic leukemia.

V gene TRBV4-2 combines with J gene TRBJ2-3, with 9 bases identical to TRBD2. The CDR3 is made up of 18 amino acids. Germline values: CDR1 LGHNA, CDR2 YNFKEQ. V gave up 2 bases and J gave up 2 bases; unmatched junction bases: 11. The CDR3 is CASSQLSIAGEITDTQYF. The CDR3 nucleotides are TGTGCCAGCAGCCAACTCTCCATAGCGGGGGAGATCACAGATACGCAGTATTTT.

The rearrangement joins TRBV4-3 to TRBJ1-1; D unresolved. This CDR3 region has 14 residues. Trimming took 1 base from V and 3 from J, leaving 9 bases between them. CDR1 is LGHNA, CDR2 YSLEER, per germline. The CDR3 sequence: CASSQVGAHTEAFF. Written as DNA, the CDR3 is TGCGCCAGCAGCCAAGTAGGTGCCCACACTGAAGCTTTCTTT.

The chain joins TRBV2 to TRBJ1-2; TRBD1 matches at 9 bases. Germline V gene data show CDR1 as SNHLY and CDR2 as FYNNEI. V was clipped by 7 bases and J by 7 bases; unmatched bases: 10. CDR3 size: 14 residues. The CDR3 is CASTRQGELGGYTF. Here the CDR3 DNA reads TGTGCCAGCACAAGACAGGGGGAATTAGGTGGCTACACCTTC.

The chain has TRBV6-6 and TRBJ1-5; D is undetermined. From germline, CDR1 is MNHNY and CDR2 SVGAGI (reference sequence). V lost 6 bases and J lost 7, with 16 bases in between. The CDR3 totals 14 residues. The CDR3 DNA reads TGTGCCAGCAGCCAGACACGGACCGGGCAGCCCCAGCATTTT. This translates into CASSQTRTGQPQHF.

The genes are TRBV20-1 and TRBJ2-1; 9 bases align to TRBD2. Per germline, CDR1 DFQATT and CDR2 SNEGSKA (reference sequence). V lost 6 bases, J lost 6 bases, and 0 bases stayed unmatched. This CDR3 spans 11 amino acids. The CDR3 bases are TGCAGTGCGGGACTAGCCAATGAGCAGTTCTTC. Encoded protein: CSAGLANEQFF.

This clone has more than one count but fewer than ten. The rearrangement joins TRBV19 to TRBJ2-2, with D perhaps TRBD1 (6 bases). V lost 8 bases and J 0 bases, leaving 10 bases between the germline ends. Germline loops: CDR1 LNHDA, CDR2 SQIVND (reference sequence). The CDR3 extends over 14 amino acids. The DNA for the CDR3 is TGTGCCAGTCGGGACATTCCGAACACCGGGGAGCTGTTTTTT. This encodes CASRDIPNTGELFF.

This clone occurred once. This sequence joins TRBV6-5 and TRBJ1-2, with D unresolved. This CDR3 spans 13 amino acids. The V and J ends lost 5 bases and 3 bases respectively, with 10 bases between them. The germline V gene has CDR1 MNHEY and CDR2 SVGAGI. CDR3 residues: CASSRLLDYGYTF. DNA for the CDR3: TGTGCCAGCAGTCGATTGCTCGACTATGGCTACACCTTC.

The V gene is TRBV6-5, the J gene TRBJ2-7, with 16 bases fitting TRBD2. V shed 4 bases and J 4 bases; nucleotides not matched to a gene: 4. CDR1 is MNHEY, CDR2 SVGAGI, per germline. This CDR3 is built from 16 residues. CDR3 residues: CASSLGLAGGVYEQYF. In DNA, the CDR3 is TGTGCCAGCAGTTTGGGACTAGCGGGGGGGGTTTACGAGCAGTACTTC.

The genes are TRBV6-5 and TRBJ1-2, with D possibly being TRBD1 (6 bases). This CDR3 has 12 residues. CDR1 MNHEY and CDR2 SVGAGI come from the germline V gene. Trimming removed 6 bases at V and 7 bases at J, with 12 bases between. CDR3 residues: CASRQGEGGYTF. Here the CDR3 DNA reads TGTGCCAGCAGACAGGGAGAGGGTGGCTACACCTTC.

This clone was seen just once. V is TRBV5-5 and J is TRBJ1-5; D remains unclear. The CDR3 covers 16 residues. V gave up 0 bases and J gave up 3 bases, with 13 bases separating them. The germline gives CDR1 SGHKS, CDR2 YYEKEE (reference sequence). CDR3 nucleotide sequence: TGTGCCAGCAGCTTGGGACTTACGAGAAACAATCAGCCCCAGCATTTT. As protein: CASSLGLTRNNQPQHF.

The chain carries TRBV10-3 and TRBJ2-1, with D possibly being TRBD2 (6 bases). The ends were cut back, 6 bases at V and 15 bases at J, with 15 bases in the middle. The CDR3 covers 11 residues. Germline V gives CDR1 ENHRY, CDR2 SYGVKD. Here the CDR3 reads CAIRTEGLMFF. The CDR3 coding sequence is TGTGCCATCAGAACCGAGGGACTGATGTTCTTC.

The V call is TRBV7-9, the J call TRBJ1-3; unclear D gene. Trimming removed 4 bases from V and 0 bases from J, with 13 bases in between. The germline V gene has CDR1 SEHNR and CDR2 FQNEAQ (reference sequence). There are 16 residues in the CDR3. The CDR3 region has the DNA TGTGCCAGCAGCTCGGCAGGATCCCACTCTGGAAACACCATATATTTT. Translated: CASSSAGSHSGNTIYF.

The chain combines TRBV30 with TRBJ1-6, with unresolved D. CDR1 and CDR2 (germline): GTSNPN, SVGIG (reference sequence). V lost 0 bases and J 7 bases, leaving 10 bases between the germline ends. The length of the CDR3 is 14 residues. Here the CDR3 DNA reads TGTGCCTGGAGTGTACGGGGTCCCAATTCACCCCTCCACTTT. Residues: CAWSVRGPNSPLHF.

This chain links TRBV27 with TRBJ2-7; 8 nucleotides line up with TRBD2. CDR3 size: 15 residues. Germline-derived CDR1 and CDR2 are MNHEY and SMNVEV (reference sequence). Trimming at V came to 5 bases and at J to 4 bases, leaving 10 bases not matched to a gene. CDR3 nucleotide sequence: TGTGCCAGCAGTCCAACTAGCGGCAAAGTATACGAGCAGTACTTC. Its protein product is CASSPTSGKVYEQYF.